These 28 T cell receptor beta chains were sequenced from one sample in a study of blood T cell repertoires in COVID-19. Method: immunoSEQ multiplex PCR; TCRdb's copy keeps in-frame clones and lacks some. Here the sample spans about 120,000 clones, roughly 82% being singletons. Material for sequencing was peripheral blood. These TCRs come from a human donor in a cohort sampled during active COVID-19.

The chain joins TRBV6-6 to TRBJ2-7; TRBD1 agrees at 9 bases. The V gene's germline CDR1 is MNHNY and CDR2 SVGAGI (reference sequence). V lost 2 bases to trimming and J lost 6 bases; unmatched junction nucleotides: 11. The CDR3 totals 16 residues. The CDR3 nucleotides read TGTGCCAGCAGTTACGCTAGACAGGGGGGAGGGGGCGAGCAGTACTTC. Protein product: CASSYARQGGGGEQYF.

The V and J genes are TRBV25-1 and TRBJ1-3, with a weak D call TRBD1 (5 bases). V lost 3 bases and J 0 bases, leaving 12 bases between the germline ends. CDR1 MGHDK and CDR2 SYGVNS come from the germline V gene. The CDR3 is made up of 16 amino acids. The CDR3 DNA sequence: TGTGCCAGCAGTGATTGGGGCCGAGACTCTGGAAACACCATATATTTT. Encoded protein: CASSDWGRDSGNTIYF.

The chain employs TRBV9 and TRBJ1-2, with 7 bases identical to TRBD1. Germline CDR1 reads SGDLS; CDR2 reads YYNGEE. This CDR3 comprises 15 residues. V lost 4 bases to trimming and J lost 1 base; unmatched junction nucleotides: 7. DNA for the CDR3: TGTGCCAGCAGCTCCACAGGGGCGGTTAACTATGGCTACACCTTC. This encodes CASSSTGAVNYGYTF.

The gene calls are TRBV5-1 and TRBJ1-2; 7 nucleotides align to TRBD1. After removal of 4 bases from V and 3 bases from J, the junction contained 3 bases not matched to a gene. Germline CDR1 is SGHRS and CDR2 is YFSETQ. The length of the CDR3 is 13 residues. In DNA, the CDR3 is TGCGCCAGCAGCCGAGGGACAGACTATGGCTACACCTTC. Protein sequence: CASSRGTDYGYTF.

The chain recombines TRBV9 with TRBJ2-7, with 8 bases aligning to TRBD1. After removal of 0 bases from V and 3 bases from J, the junction contained 5 bases not matched to a gene. Germline CDR1 SGDLS, CDR2 YYNGEE. The CDR3 is 15 residues long. CDR3 coding DNA: TGTGCCAGCAGCGTAGTTTCAGGGGGCGGCTACGAGCAGTACTTC. Residues: CASSVVSGGGYEQYF.

The V gene is TRBV7-9, the J gene TRBJ2-1; 10 nucleotides align to TRBD2. CDR3 length: 18 amino acids. Per the germline V gene, CDR1 is SEHNR and CDR2 is FQNEAQ (reference sequence). The V and J ends lost 5 bases and 4 bases, in that order; junction bases with no gene match: 14. The CDR3 protein is CASSHLSGGTPLYNEQFF. CDR3 in DNA: TGTGCCAGCAGCCATCTTAGCGGGGGGACCCCACTTTACAATGAGCAGTTCTTC.

The V gene is TRBV7-9, the J gene TRBJ2-7; tentatively, D is TRBD2 (6 bases). V lost 3 bases and J lost 3, with 12 bases in between. This CDR3 is built from 14 residues. Germline V CDR1 and CDR2: SEHNR, FQNEAQ (reference sequence). This CDR3 reads CASSLGGLNYEQYF. CDR3 bases: TGTGCCAGCAGCTTGGGGGGACTCAACTACGAGCAGTACTTC.

In nucleotides, the CDR3 is TGTGCCAGCGCCGGCGGGAGCGGGGGCCTCCCAGATACGCAGTATTTT. Amino acid sequence: CASAGGSGGLPDTQYF. This chain joins TRBV2 and TRBJ2-3; TRBD2 aligns across 8 bases. With 8 bases clipped from V and 4 bases from J, the junction kept 14 bases outside the gene matches. Per germline, CDR1 SNHLY and CDR2 FYNNEI. The CDR3 spans 16 residues.

This clone was observed a few times. The chain carries TRBV2 and TRBJ1-6, with D possibly TRBD1 on 6 matching bases. The CDR3 totals 14 residues. The V and J ends lost 7 bases and 9 bases respectively, with 16 bases between them. The germline CDR1 and CDR2 sequences are SNHLY and FYNNEI. The CDR3 sequence: CASILGAIGSPLHF. The CDR3 DNA follows: TGTGCCAGCATCTTGGGGGCGATTGGTTCACCCCTCCACTTT.

The V and J genes are TRBV28 and TRBJ1-2, with 7 bases aligning to TRBD1. This CDR3 region has 12 residues. Germline V lookup: CDR1 MDHEN, CDR2 SYDVKM. With V trimmed by 6 bases and J by 8 bases, 6 bases remained unmatched. Written as DNA, the CDR3 is TGTGCCAGCAGAGAGGGGGCAAGGGGCTACACCTTC. This codes for CASREGARGYTF.

The V call is TRBV19, the J call TRBJ2-1, with D possibly TRBD1 on 6 matching bases. The V gene lost 5 bases and the J gene lost 0 bases, with 17 bases spanning the gap. Per germline, CDR1 LNHDA and CDR2 SQIVND (reference sequence). There are 17 residues in the CDR3. The CDR3 coding sequence is TGTGCCAGTAGTGCCAGACAGGCCAGTGGCTCCTACAATGAGCAGTTCTTC. Its protein product is CASSARQASGSYNEQFF. The whole variable domain, filled in from reference TRBV19 and TRBJ2-1, reads DGGITQSPKYLFRKEGQNVTLSCEQNLNHDAMYWYRQDPGQGLRLIYYSQIVNDFQKGDIAEGYSVSREKKESFPLTVTSAQKNPTAFYLCASSARQASGSYNEQFFGPGTRLTVL.

About this clone: The same CDR3 arises from other DNA sequences in this sample as well. The V gene is TRBV5-1, the J gene TRBJ2-3; 9 bases fit TRBD1. Germline V lookup: CDR1 SGHRS, CDR2 YFSETQ. CDR3 length equals 16 residues. V lost 1 base, J lost 4 bases, and 7 bases stayed unmatched. CDR3 amino acids: CASSLMGQGIPDTQYF. The CDR3 DNA is TGCGCCAGCAGCTTGATGGGACAGGGAATCCCAGATACGCAGTATTTT.

The chain carries TRBV7-2 and TRBJ2-1; 10 bases are shared with TRBD1. The CDR3 sequence is 15 residues long. Trimming took 6 bases from V and 0 from J; bases not matched to a gene: 2. Germline V gene data show CDR1 as SGHTA and CDR2 as FQGNSA. DNA for the CDR3: TGTGCCAGCAGTCGGACAGGGGGCTCCTACAATGAGCAGTTCTTC. This sequence encodes CASSRTGGSYNEQFF.

V and J are TRBV23-1 and TRBJ1-2; D gene unclear. TRBV23-1 is reported as an ORF; its role is uncertain. Trimming stripped 4 bases from V and 4 bases from J, with 10 bases between. This CDR3 has 13 amino acids. The CDR3 loop is CASSPVQSYGYTF. As DNA, the CDR3 is TGCGCCAGCAGTCCTGTACAGAGCTATGGCTACACCTTC.

V is TRBV27 and J is TRBJ1-2; 7 bases match TRBD1. The CDR3 extends over 14 amino acids. Per germline, CDR1 MNHEY and CDR2 SMNVEV (reference sequence). V dropped 0 bases and J dropped 7; count of bases not matched to a gene: 5. The CDR3 reads CASSLSRGQGGYTF. CDR3 bases: TGTGCCAGCAGTTTATCAAGGGGGCAGGGTGGCTACACCTTC.

The genes are TRBV7-2 and TRBJ2-2; tentative D call: TRBD2 (7 bases). Germline V lookup: CDR1 SGHTA, CDR2 FQGNSA. V was cut by 1 base and J by 4 bases, with 13 bases left in between. The CDR3 loop spans 16 amino acids. The CDR3 DNA follows: TGTGCCAGCAGCTTAGAGGGGGGGCTCGGCACCGGGGAGCTGTTTTTT. Translated: CASSLEGGLGTGELFF.

This clone has a single count. The V call is TRBV20-1, the J call TRBJ1-5; perhaps TRBD1 as D (6 bases). The CDR3 contains 18 residues. Trimming removed 3 bases at V and 0 bases at J, with 21 bases between. Germline V gene data show CDR1 as DFQATT and CDR2 as SNEGSKA (reference sequence). The CDR3 spells CSASFSGGSLYSNQPQHF. In nucleotides, the CDR3 is TGCAGTGCTAGTTTTTCGGGGGGCAGCCTTTATAGCAATCAGCCCCAGCATTTT.

This clone occurred a few times. V is TRBV7-2 and J is TRBJ2-1; 9 bases match TRBD2. The CDR3 is made up of 15 amino acids. Germline-derived CDR1 and CDR2 are SGHTA and FQGNSA. V lost 4 bases and J lost 4; bases outside the gene matches: 5. The CDR3 here is CASSYAGGPYNEQFF. CDR3 DNA sequence: TGTGCCAGCAGCTACGCGGGGGGGCCTTACAATGAGCAGTTCTTC.

The V and J genes are TRBV10-3 and TRBJ1-5; TRBD1 is a possible D gene (6 bases). Trimming shortened V by 6 bases and J by 10 bases, and 16 bases separated the two germline ends. Looked up from germline, CDR1 is ENHRY and CDR2 is SYGVKD. There are 13 residues in the CDR3. The CDR3 is CAIRDSLSGPQHF. Written as DNA, the CDR3 is TGTGCCATCAGGGACAGTCTATCAGGCCCCCAGCATTTT.

The chain has TRBV29-1 and TRBJ2-1; a possible D gene is TRBD1 (5 bases). The V end lost 3 bases, the J end lost 3 bases, and 12 bases lay between the germline ends. CDR1 and CDR2 (germline): SQVTM, ANQGSEA. The length of the CDR3 is 14 residues. CDR3 loop: CSVDKGLNYNEQFF. CDR3 sequence (DNA): TGCAGCGTTGATAAGGGGCTCAACTACAATGAGCAGTTCTTC.

The chain links TRBV6-2 or TRBV6-3 to TRBJ1-2; tentatively, D is TRBD1 (5 bases). CDR3 length: 16 amino acids. Trimming removed 3 bases at V and 1 base at J, with 15 bases between. Germline V gene lookup returns CDR1 MNHEY and CDR2 SVGEGT. CDR3 region: CASSYSSEDNNYGYTF. The CDR3 bases are TGTGCCAGCAGTTATAGTTCAGAGGACAATAACTATGGCTACACCTTC.

J is TRBJ1-2 and V is TRBV3-1 (or the pseudogene TRBV3-2); D ambiguous. CDR1 is LGHDT and CDR2 is YNNKEL in the germline V gene (reference sequence). V lost 4 bases, J lost 6 bases, and 12 bases lay in between. The CDR3 is made up of 13 amino acids. The CDR3 bases are TGTGCCAGCAGCCCTTTTTTAGATGATGGCTACACCTTC. Residues: CASSPFLDDGYTF.

The V and J genes are TRBV29-1 and TRBJ2-4, with D hard to call. Per germline, CDR1 SQVTM and CDR2 ANQGSEA. CDR3 size: 14 residues. Trimming removed 7 bases from V and 0 bases from J, with 13 bases in between. The CDR3 nucleotides read TGCAGCGCTACTGAAGCAAAAGCCAAAAACATTCAGTACTTC. It codes for CSATEAKAKNIQYF.

The V call is TRBV10-1, the J call TRBJ2-7; 7 bases fit TRBD1. CDR3 size: 13 residues. Germline CDR1 reads WNHNN; CDR2 reads SYGVQD (reference sequence). Trimming at V came to 4 bases and at J to 3 bases, leaving 3 bases not matched to a gene. The CDR3 DNA follows: TGCGCCAGCAGTGCGACAGGGTTCTACGAGCAGTACTTC. Translating gives CASSATGFYEQYF.

The gene calls are TRBV10-3 and TRBJ2-7, with a tentative D call TRBD2 (7 bases). Germline V gene lookup returns CDR1 ENHRY and CDR2 SYGVKD. This CDR3 is built from 16 residues. V dropped 4 bases and J dropped 5 bases, with 21 bases sitting between them. The CDR3 bases are TGTGCCATCAGTGTGGGACACGGGCTCGGACTAGACGAGCAGTACTTC. It encodes CAISVGHGLGLDEQYF.

The genes are TRBV29-1 and TRBJ2-6; TRBD1 is a possible D gene (5 bases). Germline V gives CDR1 SQVTM, CDR2 ANQGSEA. This CDR3 contains 14 residues. The ends were cut back, 3 bases at V and 4 bases at J, with 10 bases in the middle. CDR3: CSVDQGSGANVLTF. The CDR3 DNA reads as TGCAGCGTTGATCAGGGTTCCGGGGCCAACGTCCTGACTTTC.

J is TRBJ1-5 and V is TRBV6-5; D possibly corresponds to TRBD1 (6 bases). The CDR3 is made up of 13 amino acids. V shed 6 bases and J shed 4 bases, with 10 bases lying between them. Germline CDR1 is MNHEY and CDR2 is SVGAGI. The CDR3 bases are TGTGCCAGCAGGGGGGCGGGTAATCAGCCCCAGCATTTT. This translates into CASRGAGNQPQHF.

J is TRBJ2-7 and V is TRBV3-1 (or the pseudogene TRBV3-2); a possible D gene is TRBD2 (5 bases). The germline V and J ends were trimmed by 3 bases and 4 bases, with 13 bases remaining between them. Germline V gene data show CDR1 as LGHDT and CDR2 as YNNKEL (reference sequence). The CDR3 extends over 14 amino acids. CDR3 DNA: TGTGCCAGCAGCCATGGGTCCCGGGATTACGAGCAGTACTTC. Amino acid sequence: CASSHGSRDYEQYF.